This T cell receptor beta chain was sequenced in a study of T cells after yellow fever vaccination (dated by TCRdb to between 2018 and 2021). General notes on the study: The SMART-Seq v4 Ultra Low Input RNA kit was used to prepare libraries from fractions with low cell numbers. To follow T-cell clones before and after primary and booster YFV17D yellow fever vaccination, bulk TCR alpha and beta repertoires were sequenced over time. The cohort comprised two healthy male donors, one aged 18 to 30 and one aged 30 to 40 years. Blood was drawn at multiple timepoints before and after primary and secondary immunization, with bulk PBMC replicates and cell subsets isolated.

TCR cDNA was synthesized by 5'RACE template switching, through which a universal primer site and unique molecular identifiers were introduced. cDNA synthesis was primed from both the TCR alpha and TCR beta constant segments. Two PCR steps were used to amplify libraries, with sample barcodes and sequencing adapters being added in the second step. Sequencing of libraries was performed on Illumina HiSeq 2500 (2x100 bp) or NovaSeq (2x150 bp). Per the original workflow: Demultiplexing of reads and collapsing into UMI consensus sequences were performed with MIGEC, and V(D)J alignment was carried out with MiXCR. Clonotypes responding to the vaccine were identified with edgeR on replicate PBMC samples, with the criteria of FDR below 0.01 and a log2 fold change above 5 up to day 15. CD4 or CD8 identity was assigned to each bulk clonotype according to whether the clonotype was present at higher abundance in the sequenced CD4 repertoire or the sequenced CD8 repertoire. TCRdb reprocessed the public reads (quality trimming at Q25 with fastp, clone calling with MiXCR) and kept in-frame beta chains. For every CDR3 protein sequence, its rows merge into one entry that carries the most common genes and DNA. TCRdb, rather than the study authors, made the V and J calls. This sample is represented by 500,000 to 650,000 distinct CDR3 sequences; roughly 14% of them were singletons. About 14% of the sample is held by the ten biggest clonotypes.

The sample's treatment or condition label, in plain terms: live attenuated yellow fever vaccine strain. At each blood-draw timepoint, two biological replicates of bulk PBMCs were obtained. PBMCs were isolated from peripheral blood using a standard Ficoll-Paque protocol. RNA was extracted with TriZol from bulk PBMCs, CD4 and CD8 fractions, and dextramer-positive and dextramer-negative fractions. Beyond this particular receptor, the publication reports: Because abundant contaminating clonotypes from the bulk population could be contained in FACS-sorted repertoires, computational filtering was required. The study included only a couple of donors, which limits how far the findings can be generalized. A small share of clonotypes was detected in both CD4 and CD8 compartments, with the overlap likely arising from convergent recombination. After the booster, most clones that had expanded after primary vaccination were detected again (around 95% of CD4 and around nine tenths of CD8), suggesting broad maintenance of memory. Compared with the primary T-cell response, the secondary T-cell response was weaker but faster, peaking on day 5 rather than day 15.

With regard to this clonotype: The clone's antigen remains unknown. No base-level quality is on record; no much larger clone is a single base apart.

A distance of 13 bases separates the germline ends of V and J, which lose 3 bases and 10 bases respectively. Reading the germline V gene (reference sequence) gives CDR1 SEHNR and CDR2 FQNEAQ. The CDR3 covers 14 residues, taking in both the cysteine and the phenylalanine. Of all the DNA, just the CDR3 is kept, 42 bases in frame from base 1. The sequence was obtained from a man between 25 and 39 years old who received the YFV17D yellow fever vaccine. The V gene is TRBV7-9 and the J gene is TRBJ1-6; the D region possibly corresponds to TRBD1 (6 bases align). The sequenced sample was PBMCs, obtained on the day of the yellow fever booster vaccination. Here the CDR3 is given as CASSLGKGGSPLHF. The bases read TGTGCCAGCAGCTTGGGAAAGGGGGGATCACCCCTCCACTTT. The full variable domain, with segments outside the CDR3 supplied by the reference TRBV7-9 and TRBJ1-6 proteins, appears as DTGVSQNPRHKITKRGQNVTFRCDPISEHNRLYWYRQTLGQGPEFLTYFQNEAQLEKSRLLSDRFSAERPKGSFSTLEIQRTEQGDSAMYLCASSLGKGGSPLHFGNGTRLTVT.